This TCR beta chain was recorded in a study of shared clonotypes between healthy human individuals. V was cut by 7 bases and J by 5 bases, with 12 bases left in between. This CDR3 has 13 residues. Looked up from germline, CDR1 is MNHNS and CDR2 is SASEGT. Study-level points and caveats: The generation probabilities recorded for non-shared clonotypes fell below those of clonotypes shared by all four donors.

Method: immunoSEQ multiplex PCR; TCRdb's copy keeps in-frame clones and lacks some. The sample includes 550,000 to 700,000 clones, around 78% seen only once; the top ten take about 1.8%. With regard to this clone: Its antigen is still unknown.

This chain joins TRBV6-1 and TRBJ2-1, with TRBD1 as a possible D gene (6 bases). The receptor comes from a woman aged 30 to 39 in good health. What was sequenced was memory CD4+ T cells sorted from blood. The subset was: CD45RA-negative fraction. In DNA, the CDR3 is TGTGCCAGCACCTTAGGACAGAACAATGAGCAGTTCTTC. Protein: CASTLGQNNEQFF.